This T cell receptor beta chain stems from a study of T cell repertoires in cytomegalovirus infection. About the research overall: Indicated by public TCR beta signatures were CMV infection and matching HLA type. Study-wide points: Totalled public TCR beta family frequency picked out people who carried CMV plus the relevant HLA. Clonotypes of TCR beta that were HLA-C-restricted and CMV-specific dominated the ex vivo response.

TCRdb reprocessed the reads with MiXCR, giving one entry per CDR3 protein. Here the sample spans some 300,000 distinct CDR3 sequences, 15% to 20% being singletons. The CDR3 loop spans 14 amino acids. Trimming took 3 bases from V and 0 from J, leaving 9 bases between them. Per germline, CDR1 LGHDT and CDR2 YNNKEL (reference sequence). This clonotype was counted between two and nine times. What it binds is unknown. A clone one base away is much larger, so this may be a read error. The chain has TRBV3-1 and TRBJ2-7, with D possibly being TRBD1 (5 bases). The specimen was PBMCs. This receptor was identified in a human donor in good health (CMV status not recorded). Some clones in this sample may be carry-over from other donors' samples. The CDR3 sequence is CASSQTALSYEQYF. The CDR3 coding sequence is TGTGCCAGCAGCCAGACAGCACTCTCCTACGAGCAGTACTTC.